This TCR beta chain was identified during a study of cytomegalovirus exposure and HLA in healthy donors. Study information: Among about 179 million T cells, an earlier analysis found 117 million unique TCR beta sequences. Study results and limitations: Cytomegalovirus association was listed for about 150 TCR beta chains.

CDR3 length equals 10 residues. The germline CDR1 and CDR2 sequences are SGHNT and YYREEE (reference sequence). Deletions cut 9 bases from V and 9 bases from J, with 11 bases between. Turning to this clone: Its specificity is unknown.

Healthy donors of bone marrow made up the group. The PCR was carried out with 60 Vbeta primers and 13 Jbeta primers. Method: immunoSEQ multiplex PCR; TCRdb's copy keeps in-frame clones and lacks some. The sample's table shows tens of thousands of clones. The receptor's source is a woman aged 40 to 55 in good health and CMV-seropositive. Sequences were obtained from PBMCs. The chain uses TRBV5-4 and TRBJ2-3; tentative D call: TRBD2 (6 bases). CDR3 sequence reads: CAITRDTQYF. The CDR3 DNA follows: TGTGCCATCACGCGGGACACGCAGTATTTT.